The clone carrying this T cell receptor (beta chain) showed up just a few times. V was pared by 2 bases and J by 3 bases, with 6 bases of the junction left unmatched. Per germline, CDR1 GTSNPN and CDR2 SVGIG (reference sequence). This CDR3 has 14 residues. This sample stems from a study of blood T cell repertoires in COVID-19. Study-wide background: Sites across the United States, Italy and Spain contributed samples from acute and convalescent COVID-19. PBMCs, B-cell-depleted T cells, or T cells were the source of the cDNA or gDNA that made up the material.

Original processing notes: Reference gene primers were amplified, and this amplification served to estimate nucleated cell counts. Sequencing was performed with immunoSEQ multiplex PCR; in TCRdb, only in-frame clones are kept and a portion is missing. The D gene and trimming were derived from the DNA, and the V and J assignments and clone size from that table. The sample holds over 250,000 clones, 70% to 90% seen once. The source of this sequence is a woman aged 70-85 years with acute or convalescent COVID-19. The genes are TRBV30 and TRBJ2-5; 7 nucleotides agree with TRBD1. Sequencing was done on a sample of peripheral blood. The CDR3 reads CAWSPGTVKETQYF. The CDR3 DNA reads TGTGCCTGGAGTCCCGGGACAGTGAAAGAGACCCAGTACTTC.